This section outlines one TCR beta chain sequence together with its context. Survey-level immunoSEQ sequencing profiled the TCR beta repertoire. The data were produced by immunoSEQ multiplex PCR, yet TCRdb's version contains in-frame clones alone and is incomplete. The sample includes around 49,000 clones, approximately 95% of them seen just once. This CDR3 spans 17 amino acids. The J segment lost 8 bases and the V segment lost 3 bases, leaving 18 bases of the junction unmatched. Germline CDR1 MNHNS, CDR2 SASEGT. This clonotype originated in a man between 40 and 49 years old with rheumatoid arthritis. The sample was PBMCs. This chain joins TRBV6-1 and TRBJ1-2, with 7 positions matching TRBD1. The CDR3 region is CASSETPQGQWEEGYTF. CDR3 nucleotide sequence: TGTGCCAGCAGTGAGACCCCCCAGGGACAGTGGGAGGAAGGCTACACCTTC.